The rows below give T cell receptor beta chains drawn from one sample of a study of blood T cells in healthy people across ages. TCRdb reprocessed the 5' RACE reads with MiXCR, giving one entry per CDR3 protein. The sample lists some 1.1 million distinct CDR3 sequences, about two fifths occurring once. Sequencing was carried out using blood. The source of these receptors is a young man in good health. CDR3s include the opening cysteine and the closing phenylalanine or tryptophan. Fields, in order: V gene, J gene, D gene, clone size, CDR3 DNA, CDR3 protein. D genes are given only for firm matches. Size is stated for part of the rows, as once, few or many counts, or as a class when the clone is expanded.

v_gene: TRBV9
j_gene: TRBJ2-5
d_gene: -
abundance: -
CDR3nt: TGTGCCAGCAGCGTAGCTCCGGGATTCCGTGAGACCCAGTGCTTC
CDR3aa: CASSVAPGFRETQCF

v_gene: TRBV20-1
j_gene: TRBJ2-5
d_gene: -
abundance: -
CDR3nt: TGCAGTGCTAGAGATCTGGGGGCTATCGGGGAGACCCAGTACTTC
CDR3aa: CSARDLGAIGETQYF

v_gene: TRBV5-1
j_gene: TRBJ2-4
d_gene: -
abundance: few
CDR3nt: TGCGCCAGCAGTCCCACCGATTCCGAAAACATTCAGTACTTC
CDR3aa: CASSPTDSENIQYF

v_gene: TRBV29-1
j_gene: TRBJ1-2
d_gene: -
abundance: -
CDR3nt: TGCAGCGTCGTTCCACAACCGGGACTGCTGCCTGACTATGGCTACACCTTC
CDR3aa: CSVVPQPGLLPDYGYTF

v_gene: TRBV4-2
j_gene: TRBJ2-1
d_gene: TRBD2
abundance: -
CDR3nt: TGTGCCAGCAGCGGTACTAGCGGGGTCTACAATGAGCAGTTCTTC
CDR3aa: CASSGTSGVYNEQFF

v_gene: TRBV2
j_gene: TRBJ2-1
d_gene: -
abundance: few
CDR3nt: TGTGCCAGCAGCGAACGCGCAACAAGGAATTTTTGGGATGAGCAGTTCTTC
CDR3aa: CASSERATRNFWDEQFF

v_gene: TRBV4-1
j_gene: TRBJ1-5
d_gene: -
abundance: few
CDR3nt: TGCGCCAGCAGCCAAGATTCGACAGCCAATCAGCCCCAGCATTTT
CDR3aa: CASSQDSTANQPQHF

v_gene: TRBV4-3
j_gene: TRBJ2-3
d_gene: -
abundance: -
CDR3nt: TGCGCCAGCAGCCAAGTGGTGGGGGGGGCCAGAGATACGCAGTATTTT
CDR3aa: CASSQVVGGARDTQYF

v_gene: TRBV29-1
j_gene: TRBJ1-1
d_gene: -
abundance: many
CDR3nt: TGCAGCGTGTTGGGACAAACTTCGCACACTGAAGCTTTCTTT
CDR3aa: CSVLGQTSHTEAFF

v_gene: TRBV20-1
j_gene: TRBJ1-6
d_gene: TRBD1
abundance: few
CDR3nt: TGCAGTGCGGGACAGGGTGATAATTCACCCCTCCACTTT
CDR3aa: CSAGQGDNSPLHF

v_gene: TRBV7-2
j_gene: TRBJ1-4
d_gene: -
abundance: -
CDR3nt: TGTGCCAGCAGCTACCGGGACAAGGCTAATGAAAAACTGTTTTTT
CDR3aa: CASSYRDKANEKLFF

v_gene: TRBV7-9
j_gene: TRBJ2-5
d_gene: -
abundance: few
CDR3nt: TGTGCCAGCAGCTTCCCGGGACATACACAAGAGACCCAGTACTTC
CDR3aa: CASSFPGHTQETQYF

v_gene: TRBV20-1
j_gene: TRBJ1-5
d_gene: TRBD1
abundance: few
CDR3nt: TGCAGTGCTAGCCGAACAGGGGACAATCAGCCCCAGCATTTT
CDR3aa: CSASRTGDNQPQHF

v_gene: TRBV4-3
j_gene: TRBJ1-4
d_gene: -
abundance: few
CDR3nt: TGCGCCAGCAGCCAAGATGATCCAGGGAGAGGAAAACTGTTTTTT
CDR3aa: CASSQDDPGRGKLFF

v_gene: TRBV27
j_gene: TRBJ1-5
d_gene: -
abundance: -
CDR3nt: TGTGCCAGCAGTTTAAGCGGGCGGGATCAGCCCCAGCATTTT
CDR3aa: CASSLSGRDQPQHF

v_gene: TRBV4-3
j_gene: TRBJ1-4
d_gene: -
abundance: -
CDR3nt: TGCGCCAGCAGCCAAGATTCCGGAGGGAATGAAAAACTGTTTTTT
CDR3aa: CASSQDSGGNEKLFF

v_gene: TRBV6-6
j_gene: TRBJ2-1
d_gene: TRBD1
abundance: few
CDR3nt: TGTGCCAGCAGTTTGACAGGGGAGGATCAGTTCTTC
CDR3aa: CASSLTGEDQFF

v_gene: TRBV6-1
j_gene: TRBJ1-2
d_gene: -
abundance: few
CDR3nt: TGTGCCAGCAGTGAGTTCCGCGGAACCAACTATGGCTACACCTTC
CDR3aa: CASSEFRGTNYGYTF

v_gene: TRBV20-1
j_gene: TRBJ1-1
d_gene: -
abundance: few
CDR3nt: TGCAGTGCTAGGAAGGACGCAGGGCCCCGTTTGGATGAAGCTTTCTTT
CDR3aa: CSARKDAGPRLDEAFF

v_gene: TRBV27
j_gene: TRBJ2-3
d_gene: -
abundance: few
CDR3nt: TGTGCCAGCAGTCCCAGACAGTTGCTCACAGATACGCAGTATTTT
CDR3aa: CASSPRQLLTDTQYF

v_gene: TRBV7-2
j_gene: TRBJ1-4
d_gene: -
abundance: many
CDR3nt: TGTGCCAGCAGCCCTGGGCTAAATGAAAAACTGTTTTTT
CDR3aa: CASSPGLNEKLFF

v_gene: TRBV20-1
j_gene: TRBJ2-3
d_gene: -
abundance: many
CDR3nt: TGCAGTGCTGGGGCGACTAGTTTTTTCGGGGATACGCAGTATTTT
CDR3aa: CSAGATSFFGDTQYF

v_gene: TRBV28
j_gene: TRBJ2-1
d_gene: TRBD2
abundance: -
CDR3nt: TGTGCCAGCAGTTTAGGCCGGACTAGCGGGGGGGCCGAGTTCTTC
CDR3aa: CASSLGRTSGGAEFF

v_gene: TRBV4-1
j_gene: TRBJ1-4
d_gene: -
abundance: few
CDR3nt: TGCGCCAGCAGCCAAAGCCTCGGAGACCATGAAAAACTGTTTTTT
CDR3aa: CASSQSLGDHEKLFF

v_gene: TRBV4-2
j_gene: TRBJ2-5
d_gene: -
abundance: few
CDR3nt: TGTGCCAGCAGCCAAGAACGGGTACGGGGCTATGGGATGGAGACCCAGTACTTC
CDR3aa: CASSQERVRGYGMETQYF

v_gene: TRBV7-2
j_gene: TRBJ1-4
d_gene: TRBD1
abundance: -
CDR3nt: TGTGCCAGCAGCATTACAGGGGGAGAAAAACTGTTTTTT
CDR3aa: CASSITGGEKLFF

v_gene: TRBV6-6
j_gene: TRBJ2-5
d_gene: -
abundance: once
CDR3nt: TGTGCCAGCACGAAGACAGGTGAGGAGACCCAGTACTTC
CDR3aa: CASTKTGEETQYF

v_gene: TRBV9
j_gene: TRBJ2-5
d_gene: -
abundance: many
CDR3nt: TGTGCCAGCAGCGTAGAAGGTCAAGAGACCCAGTACTTC
CDR3aa: CASSVEGQETQYF

v_gene: TRBV6-1
j_gene: TRBJ1-2
d_gene: -
abundance: few
CDR3nt: TGTGCCAGCAGTGATATCAATAACTATGGCTACACCTTC
CDR3aa: CASSDINNYGYTF

v_gene: TRBV4-1
j_gene: TRBJ1-2
d_gene: -
abundance: few
CDR3nt: TGCGCCAGCAGCCAAGGGGCGGTTAACTATGGCTACACCTTC
CDR3aa: CASSQGAVNYGYTF

v_gene: TRBV20-1
j_gene: TRBJ1-1
d_gene: -
abundance: -
CDR3nt: TGCAGTGCTCGCTGGGATCCGAACACTGAAGCTTTCTTT
CDR3aa: CSARWDPNTEAFF

v_gene: TRBV3-1
j_gene: TRBJ1-1
d_gene: TRBD1
abundance: -
CDR3nt: TGTGCCAGCAGCCACGACCGGGACAGGGTAGGCATCGCTGAAGCTTTCTTT
CDR3aa: CASSHDRDRVGIAEAFF

v_gene: TRBV20-1
j_gene: TRBJ2-7
d_gene: -
abundance: many
CDR3nt: TGCAGTGCTAGAATACCCGGGGCGAGCTCCTACGAGCAGTACTTC
CDR3aa: CSARIPGASSYEQYF

v_gene: TRBV10-3
j_gene: TRBJ1-4
d_gene: -
abundance: -
CDR3nt: TGTGCCATCAGCCCCACCGGGAATGGGGAAAAACTGTTTTTT
CDR3aa: CAISPTGNGEKLFF

v_gene: TRBV7-2
j_gene: TRBJ1-5
d_gene: -
abundance: -
CDR3nt: TGTGCCAGCAGCTTAGCGTTTCATATTGGTCGGGATCAGCCCCAGCATTTT
CDR3aa: CASSLAFHIGRDQPQHF

v_gene: TRBV4-3
j_gene: TRBJ2-3
d_gene: TRBD1
abundance: -
CDR3nt: TGCGCCAGTAGCCAGGAATCAGGGGGTAACACAGATACGCGGTATTTT
CDR3aa: CASSQESGGNTDTRYF

v_gene: TRBV6-6
j_gene: TRBJ1-5
d_gene: -
abundance: many
CDR3nt: TGTGCCAGCAGTGCGACAGGCAGCAATCAGCCCCAGCATTTT
CDR3aa: CASSATGSNQPQHF

v_gene: TRBV5-1
j_gene: TRBJ1-1
d_gene: TRBD1
abundance: -
CDR3nt: TGCGCCAGCAGCTTGTCCTCCCGGACAGGCTACACTGAAGCTTTCTTT
CDR3aa: CASSLSSRTGYTEAFF

v_gene: TRBV20-1
j_gene: TRBJ2-1
d_gene: -
abundance: -
CDR3nt: TGCAGTGCCAGGCAGGGGACCTCCTACAATGAGCAGTTCTTC
CDR3aa: CSARQGTSYNEQFF

v_gene: TRBV5-1
j_gene: TRBJ2-3
d_gene: -
abundance: few
CDR3nt: TGCGCCAGCAGCCTGTGGTCGATCCCTCGTCAGGATACGCAGTATTTT
CDR3aa: CASSLWSIPRQDTQYF

v_gene: TRBV27
j_gene: TRBJ2-5
d_gene: -
abundance: -
CDR3nt: TGTGCCAGCAGTTTAGGGGCTGCGGTAGAGACCCAGTACTTC
CDR3aa: CASSLGAAVETQYF

v_gene: TRBV6-2/TRBV6-3
j_gene: TRBJ2-1
d_gene: -
abundance: -
CDR3nt: TGTGCCAGCAGTTACTCGCGTTCGCGGCAGGCCTACAATGAGCAGTTCTTC
CDR3aa: CASSYSRSRQAYNEQFF

v_gene: TRBV4-3
j_gene: TRBJ2-3
d_gene: -
abundance: -
CDR3nt: TGTGCCAGCAGCCAAGATGGGGCAAGCACAGATACGCAGTATTTT
CDR3aa: CASSQDGASTDTQYF

v_gene: TRBV3-1
j_gene: TRBJ2-7
d_gene: -
abundance: -
CDR3nt: TGTGCCAGCAGTTACCTTTACAATGAGCAGTACTTC
CDR3aa: CASSYLYNEQYF

v_gene: TRBV7-3
j_gene: TRBJ2-5
d_gene: TRBD1
abundance: -
CDR3nt: TGTGCCAGCAGCCCCGTGCCACCGGGACAGGGAGAAGAGACCCAGTACTTC
CDR3aa: CASSPVPPGQGEETQYF

v_gene: TRBV11-2
j_gene: TRBJ2-4
d_gene: -
abundance: few
CDR3nt: TGTGCCAGCAGCCTCAGCGCCTTGGGAAACATTCAGTACTTC
CDR3aa: CASSLSALGNIQYF

v_gene: TRBV7-3
j_gene: TRBJ2-5
d_gene: -
abundance: few
CDR3nt: TGTGCCAGCAGCTATACGTACCAAGAGACCCAGTACTTC
CDR3aa: CASSYTYQETQYF

v_gene: TRBV5-1
j_gene: TRBJ1-1
d_gene: -
abundance: -
CDR3nt: TGCGCCAGCTCGACAGCAAACCTGAACGCTGAAGCTTTCTTT
CDR3aa: CASSTANLNAEAFF

v_gene: TRBV4-3
j_gene: TRBJ1-4
d_gene: -
abundance: -
CDR3nt: TGCGCCAGCAGCCAAGCATGGGTGAGGGAAAAACTGTTTTTT
CDR3aa: CASSQAWVREKLFF

v_gene: TRBV20-1
j_gene: TRBJ1-5
d_gene: TRBD1
abundance: -
CDR3nt: TGCAGTGCTACGACAGGGTTGGGCAATCAGCCCCAGCATTTT
CDR3aa: CSATTGLGNQPQHF